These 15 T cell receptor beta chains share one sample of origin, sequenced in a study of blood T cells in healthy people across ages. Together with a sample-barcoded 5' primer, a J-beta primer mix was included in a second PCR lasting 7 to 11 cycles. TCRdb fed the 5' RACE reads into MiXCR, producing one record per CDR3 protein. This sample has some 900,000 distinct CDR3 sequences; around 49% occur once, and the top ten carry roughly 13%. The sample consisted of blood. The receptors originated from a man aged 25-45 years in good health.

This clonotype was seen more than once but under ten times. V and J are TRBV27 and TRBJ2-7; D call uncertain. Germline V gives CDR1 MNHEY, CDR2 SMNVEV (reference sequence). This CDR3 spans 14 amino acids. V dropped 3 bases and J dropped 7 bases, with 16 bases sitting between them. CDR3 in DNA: TGTGCCAGCAGTTTGGGTCAGTCGTACAATGAGCAGTACTTC. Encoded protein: CASSLGQSYNEQYF.

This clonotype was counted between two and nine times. The DNA of the CDR3 is TGCGCCAGCAGCCGAAACAGGGTCCCGTCGGAGACCCAGTACTTC. It translates to CASSRNRVPSETQYF. The chain recombines TRBV4-1 with TRBJ2-5; maybe TRBD1 (6 bases). The germline CDR1 and CDR2 sequences are MGHRA and YSYEKL. This CDR3 spans 15 amino acids. V lost 4 bases, J lost 5 bases, and 17 bases lay in between.

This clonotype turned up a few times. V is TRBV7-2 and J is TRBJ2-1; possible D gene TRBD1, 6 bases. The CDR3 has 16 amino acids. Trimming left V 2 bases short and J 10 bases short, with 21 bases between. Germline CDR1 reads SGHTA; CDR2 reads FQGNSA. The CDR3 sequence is CASSLIIDRTTREQFF. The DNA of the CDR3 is TGTGCCAGCAGCTTAATTATCGACAGGACCACGCGCGAGCAGTTCTTC. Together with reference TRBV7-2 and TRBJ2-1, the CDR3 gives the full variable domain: GAGVSQSPSNKVTEKGKDVELRCDPISGHTALYWYRQSLGQGLEFLIYFQGNSAPDKSGLPSDRFSAERTGGSVSTLTIQRTQQEDSAVYLCASSLIIDRTTREQFFGPGTRLTVL.

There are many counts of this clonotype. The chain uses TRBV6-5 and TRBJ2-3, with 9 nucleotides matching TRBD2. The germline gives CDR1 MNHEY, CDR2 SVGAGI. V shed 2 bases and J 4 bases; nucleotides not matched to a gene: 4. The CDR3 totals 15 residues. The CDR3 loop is CASSYKAGGPDTQYF. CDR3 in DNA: TGTGCCAGCAGTTACAAAGCGGGGGGCCCAGATACGCAGTATTTT.

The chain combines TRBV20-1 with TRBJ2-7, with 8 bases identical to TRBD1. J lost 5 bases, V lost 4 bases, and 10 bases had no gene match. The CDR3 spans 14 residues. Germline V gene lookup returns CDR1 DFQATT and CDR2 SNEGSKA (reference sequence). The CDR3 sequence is CSAISWTGSHEQYF. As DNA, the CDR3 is TGCAGTGCTATAAGTTGGACAGGGTCCCACGAGCAGTACTTC.

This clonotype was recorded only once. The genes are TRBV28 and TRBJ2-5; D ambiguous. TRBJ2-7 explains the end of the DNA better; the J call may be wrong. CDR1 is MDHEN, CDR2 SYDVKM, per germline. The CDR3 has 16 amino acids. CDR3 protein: CASSLVRTLGAYEQYF. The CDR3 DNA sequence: TGTGCCAGCAGTTTAGTTCGGACGCTTGGGGCCTACGAGCAGTACTTC.

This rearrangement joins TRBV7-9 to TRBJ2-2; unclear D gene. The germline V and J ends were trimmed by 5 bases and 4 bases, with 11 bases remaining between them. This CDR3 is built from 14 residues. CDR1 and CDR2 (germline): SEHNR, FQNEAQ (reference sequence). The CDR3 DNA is TGTGCCAGCAGCGTCCGCGTTCGCACCGGGGAGCTGTTTTTT. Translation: CASSVRVRTGELFF.

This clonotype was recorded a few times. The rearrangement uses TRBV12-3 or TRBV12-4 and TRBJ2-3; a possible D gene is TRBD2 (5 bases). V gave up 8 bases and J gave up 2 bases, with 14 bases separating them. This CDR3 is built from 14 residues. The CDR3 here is CASSFKRDTDTQYF. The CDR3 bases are TGTGCCAGCTCCTTTAAGAGGGACACAGATACGCAGTATTTT.

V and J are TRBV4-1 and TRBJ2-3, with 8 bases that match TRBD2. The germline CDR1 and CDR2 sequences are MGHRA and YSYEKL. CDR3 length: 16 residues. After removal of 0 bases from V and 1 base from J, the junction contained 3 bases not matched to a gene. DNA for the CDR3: TGCGCCAGCAGCCAAGAACCAGCGGGGGGCACAGATACGCAGTATTTT. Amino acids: CASSQEPAGGTDTQYF.

The CDR3 reads CASSKGGDSVYEQDF. In DNA, the CDR3 is TGTGCCAGCAGCAAAGGGGGGGACAGTGTCTACGAGCAGGACTTC. The chain recombines TRBV21-1 with TRBJ2-7; the table's D call of TRBD1 was not tested on the DNA. TRBV21-1 is a pseudogene. The CDR3 extends over 15 amino acids.

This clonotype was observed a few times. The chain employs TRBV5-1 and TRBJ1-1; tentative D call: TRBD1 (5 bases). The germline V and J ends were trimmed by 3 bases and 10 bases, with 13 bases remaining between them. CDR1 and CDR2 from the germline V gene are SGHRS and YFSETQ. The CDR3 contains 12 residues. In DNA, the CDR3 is TGCGCCAGCAGCTACTCCGGGGGTGGAGCTTTCTTT. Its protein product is CASSYSGGGAFF.

CDR3 loop: CASTPDRSGTQYF. The CDR3 nucleotides read TGTGCCAGCACCCCGGACAGGTCGGGGACCCAGTACTTC. The rearrangement joins TRBV7-2 to TRBJ2-7, with TRBD1 matching over 7 bases. The DNA end is a closer match to TRBJ2-5, so the J assignment may be wrong. The germline V gene encodes CDR1 SGHTA and CDR2 FQGNSA. The CDR3 is 13 amino acids.

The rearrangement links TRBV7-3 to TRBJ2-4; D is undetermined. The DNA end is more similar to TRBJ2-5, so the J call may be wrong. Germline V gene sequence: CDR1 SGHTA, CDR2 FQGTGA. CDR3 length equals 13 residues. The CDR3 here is CASSKGTQETQYF. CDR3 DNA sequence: TGTGCCAGCAGCAAGGGCACGCAAGAGACCCAGTACTTC.

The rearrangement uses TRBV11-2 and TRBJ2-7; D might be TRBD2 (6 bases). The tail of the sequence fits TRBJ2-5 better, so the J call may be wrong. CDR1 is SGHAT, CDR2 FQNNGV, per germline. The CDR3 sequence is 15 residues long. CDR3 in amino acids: CASSLGPGGRETQYF. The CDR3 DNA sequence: TGTGCCAGCAGCTTAGGTCCCGGGGGTCGAGAGACCCAGTACTTC.

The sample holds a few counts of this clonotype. The CDR3 DNA reads TGTGCCAGCAGCAACAATACTACTGGCTACGAGCAGTACTTC. Translating gives CASSNNTTGYEQYF. This chain joins TRBV21-1 and TRBJ2-7. TRBV21-1 is classified as a pseudogene. CDR3 length: 14 residues.